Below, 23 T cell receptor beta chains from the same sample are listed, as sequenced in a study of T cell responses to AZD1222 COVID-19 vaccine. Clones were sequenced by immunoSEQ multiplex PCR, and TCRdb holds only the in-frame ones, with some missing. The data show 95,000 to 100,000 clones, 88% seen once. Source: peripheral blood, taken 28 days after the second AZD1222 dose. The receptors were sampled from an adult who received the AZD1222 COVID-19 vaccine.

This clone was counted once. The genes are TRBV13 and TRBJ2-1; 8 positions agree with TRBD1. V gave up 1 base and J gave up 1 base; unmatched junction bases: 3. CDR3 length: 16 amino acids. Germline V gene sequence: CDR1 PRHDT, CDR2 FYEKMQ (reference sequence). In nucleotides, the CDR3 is TGTGCCAGCAGCTTAGCTACAGGGGGGTCCTACAATGAGCAGTTCTTC. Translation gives CASSLATGGSYNEQFF.

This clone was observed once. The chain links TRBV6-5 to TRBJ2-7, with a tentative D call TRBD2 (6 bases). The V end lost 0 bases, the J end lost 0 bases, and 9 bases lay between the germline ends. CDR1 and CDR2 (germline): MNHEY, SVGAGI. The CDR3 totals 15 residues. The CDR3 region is CASSYSVSGSYEQYF. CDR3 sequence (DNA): TGTGCCAGCAGTTACTCCGTTAGCGGCTCCTACGAGCAGTACTTC.

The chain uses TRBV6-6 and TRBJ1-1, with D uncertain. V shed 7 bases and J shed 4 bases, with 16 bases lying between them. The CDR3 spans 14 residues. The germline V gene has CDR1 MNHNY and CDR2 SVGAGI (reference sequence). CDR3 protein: CASTPRGGPTEAFF. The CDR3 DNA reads TGTGCCAGCACCCCCCGCGGCGGGCCCACTGAAGCTTTCTTT.

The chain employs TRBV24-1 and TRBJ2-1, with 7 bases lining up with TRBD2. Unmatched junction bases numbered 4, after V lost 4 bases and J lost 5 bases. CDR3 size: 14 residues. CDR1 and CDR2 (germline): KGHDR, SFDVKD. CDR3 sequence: CATSDSLADNEQFF. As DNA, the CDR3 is TGTGCCACCAGTGACTCGCTAGCGGACAATGAGCAGTTCTTC.

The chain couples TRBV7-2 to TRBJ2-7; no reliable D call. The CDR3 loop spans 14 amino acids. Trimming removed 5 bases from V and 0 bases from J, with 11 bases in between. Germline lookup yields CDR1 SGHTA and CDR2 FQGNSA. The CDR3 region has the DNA TGTGCCAGCAGCCCGGGCCTAAACTCCTACGAGCAGTACTTC. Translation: CASSPGLNSYEQYF.

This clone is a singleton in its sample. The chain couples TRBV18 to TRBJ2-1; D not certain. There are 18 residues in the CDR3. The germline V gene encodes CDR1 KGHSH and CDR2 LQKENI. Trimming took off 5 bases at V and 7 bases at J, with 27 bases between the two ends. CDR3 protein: CASSSPTGLNAVWNEQFF. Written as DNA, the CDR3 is TGTGCCAGCTCATCCCCGACCGGCCTTAATGCTGTCTGGAATGAGCAGTTCTTC.

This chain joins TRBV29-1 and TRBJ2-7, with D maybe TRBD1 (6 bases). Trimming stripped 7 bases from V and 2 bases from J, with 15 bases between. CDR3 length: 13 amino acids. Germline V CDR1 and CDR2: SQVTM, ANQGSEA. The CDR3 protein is CSAITGIAYEQYF. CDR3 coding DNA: TGCAGCGCAATAACAGGGATCGCCTACGAGCAGTACTTC.

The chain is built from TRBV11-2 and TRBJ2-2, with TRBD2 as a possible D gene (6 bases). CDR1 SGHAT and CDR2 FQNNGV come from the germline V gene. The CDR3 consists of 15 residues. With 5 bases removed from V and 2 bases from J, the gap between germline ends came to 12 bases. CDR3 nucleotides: TGTGCCAGCAGCCGAACCGGGACTAACACCGGGGAGCTGTTTTTT. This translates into CASSRTGTNTGELFF. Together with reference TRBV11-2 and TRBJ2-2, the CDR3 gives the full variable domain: EAGVAQSPRYKIIEKRQSVAFWCNPISGHATLYWYQQILGQGPKLLIQFQNNGVVDDSQLPKDRFSAERLKGVDSTLKIQPAKLEDSAVYLCASSRTGTNTGELFFGEGSRLTVL.

The CDR3: CASSLEGTSLINEQFF. The DNA for the CDR3 is TGTGCCAGCAGCTTAGAGGGGACAAGCCTCATCAATGAGCAGTTCTTC. The chain uses TRBV7-2 and TRBJ2-1; tentative D call: TRBD1 (6 bases). Trimming shortened V by 1 base and J by 6 bases, and 16 bases separated the two germline ends. In germline, CDR1 is SGHTA, CDR2 FQGNSA. The CDR3 contains 16 residues.

CDR3 nucleotides: TGTGCCAGCAGTGAAGACGGACAGGGGGCTGGGTCACCCCTCCACTTT. Amino acid sequence: CASSEDGQGAGSPLHF. The rearrangement joins TRBV6-1 to TRBJ1-6; 11 bases match TRBD1. V dropped 1 base and J dropped 10; count of bases not matched to a gene: 6. The CDR3 extends over 16 amino acids. Germline CDR1 reads MNHNS; CDR2 reads SASEGT.

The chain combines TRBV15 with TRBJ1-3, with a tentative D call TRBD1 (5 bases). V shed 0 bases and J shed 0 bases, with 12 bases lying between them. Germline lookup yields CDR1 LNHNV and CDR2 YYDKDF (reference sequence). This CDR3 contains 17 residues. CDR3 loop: CATSRDTGVLSGNTIYF. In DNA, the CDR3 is TGTGCCACCAGCAGAGATACGGGGGTCCTCTCTGGAAACACCATATATTTT. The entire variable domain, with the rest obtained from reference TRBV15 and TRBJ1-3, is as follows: DAMVIQNPRYQVTQFGKPVTLSCSQTLNHNVMYWYQQKSSQAPKLLFHYYDKDFNNEADTPDNFQSRRPNTSFCFLDIRSPGLGDTAMYLCATSRDTGVLSGNTIYFGEGSWLTVV.

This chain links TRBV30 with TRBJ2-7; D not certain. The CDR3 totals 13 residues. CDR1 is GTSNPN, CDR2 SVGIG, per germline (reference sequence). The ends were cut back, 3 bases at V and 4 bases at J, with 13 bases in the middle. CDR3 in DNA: TGTGCCTGGAGCCGATCTACAGAGTACGAGCAGTACTTC. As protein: CAWSRSTEYEQYF.

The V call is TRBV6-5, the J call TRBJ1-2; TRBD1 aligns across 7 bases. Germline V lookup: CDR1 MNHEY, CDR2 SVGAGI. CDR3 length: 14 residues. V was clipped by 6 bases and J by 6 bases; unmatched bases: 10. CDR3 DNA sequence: TGTGCCAGCAGGGCTAACAGGGGAGGTGATGGCTACACCTTC. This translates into CASRANRGGDGYTF.

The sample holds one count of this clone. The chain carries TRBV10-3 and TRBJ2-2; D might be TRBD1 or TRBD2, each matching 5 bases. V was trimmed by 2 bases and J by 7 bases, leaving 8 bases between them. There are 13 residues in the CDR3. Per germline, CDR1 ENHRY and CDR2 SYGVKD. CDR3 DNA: TGTGCCATCAGTGAGGGGGACGGCGGGGAGCTGTTTTTT. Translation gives CAISEGDGGELFF.

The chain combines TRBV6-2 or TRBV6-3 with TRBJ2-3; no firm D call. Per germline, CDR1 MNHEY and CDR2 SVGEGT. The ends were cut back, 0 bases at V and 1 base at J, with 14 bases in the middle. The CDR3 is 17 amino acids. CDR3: CASSYSFARTGTDTQYF. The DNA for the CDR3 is TGTGCCAGCAGTTACTCCTTCGCCAGAACCGGCACAGATACGCAGTATTTT.

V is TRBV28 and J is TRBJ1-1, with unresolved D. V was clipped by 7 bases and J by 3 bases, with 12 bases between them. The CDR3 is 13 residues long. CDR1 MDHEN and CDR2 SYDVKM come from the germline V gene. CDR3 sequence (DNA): TGTGCCAGCATATCGACTCTGGACACTGAAGCTTTCTTT. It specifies CASISTLDTEAFF. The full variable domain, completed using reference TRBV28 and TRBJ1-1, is DVKVTQSSRYLVKRTGEKVFLECVQDMDHENMFWYRQDPGLGLRLIYFSYDVKMKEKGDIPEGYSVSREKKERFSLILESASTNQTSMYLCASISTLDTEAFFGQGTRLTVV.

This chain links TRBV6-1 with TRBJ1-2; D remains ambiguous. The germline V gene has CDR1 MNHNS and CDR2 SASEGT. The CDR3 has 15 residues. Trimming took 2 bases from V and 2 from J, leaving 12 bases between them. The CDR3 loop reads CASSENWGTNYGYTF. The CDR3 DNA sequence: TGTGCCAGCAGTGAAAATTGGGGAACCAACTATGGCTACACCTTC.

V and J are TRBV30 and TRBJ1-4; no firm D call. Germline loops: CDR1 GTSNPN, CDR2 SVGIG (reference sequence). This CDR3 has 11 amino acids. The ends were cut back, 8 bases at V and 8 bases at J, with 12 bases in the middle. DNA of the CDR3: TGTGCCGGACGGGTTGTGGAAAAACTGTTTTTT. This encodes CAGRVVEKLFF.

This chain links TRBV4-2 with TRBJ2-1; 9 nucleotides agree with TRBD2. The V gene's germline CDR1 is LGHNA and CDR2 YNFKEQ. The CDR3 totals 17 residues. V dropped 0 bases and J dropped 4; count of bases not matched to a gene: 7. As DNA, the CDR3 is TGTGCCAGCAGCCAAGATTCGGCTAGCGGGAAATACAATGAGCAGTTCTTC. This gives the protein CASSQDSASGKYNEQFF.

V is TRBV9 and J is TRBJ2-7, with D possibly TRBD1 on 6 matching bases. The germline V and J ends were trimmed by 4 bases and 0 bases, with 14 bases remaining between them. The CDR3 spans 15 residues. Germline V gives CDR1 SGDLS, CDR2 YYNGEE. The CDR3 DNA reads TGTGCCAGCAGCCCCCGGACAGTATCCTCCTACGAGCAGTACTTC. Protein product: CASSPRTVSSYEQYF. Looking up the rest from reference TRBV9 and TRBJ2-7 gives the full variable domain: DSGVTQTPKHLITATGQRVTLRCSPRSGDLSVYWYQQSLDQGLQFLIQYYNGEERAKGNILERFSAQQFPDLHSELNLSSLELGDSALYFCASSPRTVSSYEQYFGPGTRLTVT.

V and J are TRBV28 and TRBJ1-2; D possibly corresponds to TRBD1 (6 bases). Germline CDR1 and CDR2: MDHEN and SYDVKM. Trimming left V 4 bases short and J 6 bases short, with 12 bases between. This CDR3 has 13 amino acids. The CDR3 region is CASSWGAPHGYTF. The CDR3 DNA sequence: TGTGCCAGCAGTTGGGGGGCTCCCCATGGCTACACCTTC.

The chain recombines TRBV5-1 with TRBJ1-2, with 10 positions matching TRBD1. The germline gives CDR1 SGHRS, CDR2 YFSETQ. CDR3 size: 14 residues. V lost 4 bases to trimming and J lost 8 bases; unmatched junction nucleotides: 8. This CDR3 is CASSTLTGGAGYTF. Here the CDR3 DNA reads TGCGCCAGCAGCACGTTGACAGGGGGCGCAGGCTACACCTTC.

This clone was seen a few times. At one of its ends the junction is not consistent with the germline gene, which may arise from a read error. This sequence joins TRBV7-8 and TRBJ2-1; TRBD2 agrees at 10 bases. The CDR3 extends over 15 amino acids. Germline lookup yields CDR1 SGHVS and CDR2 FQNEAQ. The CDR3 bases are TGTGCCAGCAGCCTAGCGGGAGAGCCCTCCAATGAGCAGTTCTTC. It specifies CASSLAGEPSNEQFF.